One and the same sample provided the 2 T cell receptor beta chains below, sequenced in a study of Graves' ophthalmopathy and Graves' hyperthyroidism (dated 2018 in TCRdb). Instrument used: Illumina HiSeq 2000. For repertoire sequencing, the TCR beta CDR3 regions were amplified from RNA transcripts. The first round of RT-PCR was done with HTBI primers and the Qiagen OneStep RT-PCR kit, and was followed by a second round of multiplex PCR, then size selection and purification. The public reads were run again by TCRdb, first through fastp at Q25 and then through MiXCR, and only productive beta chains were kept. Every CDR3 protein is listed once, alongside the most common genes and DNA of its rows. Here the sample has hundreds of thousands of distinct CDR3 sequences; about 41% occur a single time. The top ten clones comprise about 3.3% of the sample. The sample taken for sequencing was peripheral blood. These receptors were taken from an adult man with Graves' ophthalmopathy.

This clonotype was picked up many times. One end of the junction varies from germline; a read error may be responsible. The CDR3 sequence: CASSATSGGQSF. The CDR3 nucleotides read TGTGCCAGCAGCGCCACTTCGGGCGGACAAAGCTTC. The chain links TRBV7-6 to TRBJ1-2, with a tentative D call TRBD1 (5 bases). Germline-derived CDR1 and CDR2 are SGHVS and FNYEAQ. The CDR3 extends over 12 amino acids.

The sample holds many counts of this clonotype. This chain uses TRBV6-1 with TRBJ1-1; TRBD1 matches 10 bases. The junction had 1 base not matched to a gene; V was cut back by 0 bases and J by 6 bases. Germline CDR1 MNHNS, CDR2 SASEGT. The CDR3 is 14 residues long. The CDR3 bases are TGTGCCAGCAGTGAAGCCGGGACAGGGGCTGAAGCTTTCTTT. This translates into CASSEAGTGAEAFF.